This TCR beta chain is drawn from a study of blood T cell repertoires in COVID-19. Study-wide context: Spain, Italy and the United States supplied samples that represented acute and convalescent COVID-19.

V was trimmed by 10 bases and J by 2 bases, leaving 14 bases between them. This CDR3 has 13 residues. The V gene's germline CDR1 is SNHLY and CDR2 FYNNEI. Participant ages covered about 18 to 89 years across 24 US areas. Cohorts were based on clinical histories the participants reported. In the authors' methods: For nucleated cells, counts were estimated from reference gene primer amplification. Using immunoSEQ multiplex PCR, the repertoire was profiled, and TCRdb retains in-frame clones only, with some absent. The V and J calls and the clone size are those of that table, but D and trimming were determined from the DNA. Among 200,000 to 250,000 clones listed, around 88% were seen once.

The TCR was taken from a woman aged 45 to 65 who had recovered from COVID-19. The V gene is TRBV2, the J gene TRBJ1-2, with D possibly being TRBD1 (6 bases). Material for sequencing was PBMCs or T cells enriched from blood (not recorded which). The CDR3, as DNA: TGTGCCATCTTTCAGACAGGCAACTATGGCTACACCTTC. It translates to CAIFQTGNYGYTF. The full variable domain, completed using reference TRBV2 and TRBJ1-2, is EPEVTQTPSHQVTQMGQEVILRCVPISNHLYFYWYRQILGQKVEFLVSFYNNEISEKSEIFDDQFSVERPDGSNFTLKIRSTKLEDSAMYFCAIFQTGNYGYTFGSGTRLTVV.